The 7 T cell receptor beta chains presented below share a single source sample, sequenced in a study of neurological immune-mediated disorders. In TCRdb, the 5' RACE reads were re-called with MiXCR into one record per CDR3 protein. The sample shows 25,000 to 35,000 distinct CDR3 sequences, roughly 13% of them seen only once. The time point denotes: technical triplicate 2. Sequencing was done on a sample of CD4+ T cells from blood. These receptors were obtained from a female donor with HTLV-1-associated myelopathy (HAM/TSP).

This clonotype was detected many times. The J gene is TRBJ2-1, the V gene TRBV20-1, with 16 bases that match TRBD2. This CDR3 is built from 15 residues. V gave up 2 bases and J gave up 10 bases; unmatched junction bases: 5. Germline V gene data show CDR1 as DFQATT and CDR2 as SNEGSKA (reference sequence). CDR3 region: CSARPGTSGGGEQFF. The CDR3 DNA reads TGCAGTGCTAGACCCGGGACTAGCGGGGGGGGGGAGCAGTTCTTC.

In its sample, this clonotype was seen many times. The chain couples TRBV20-1 to TRBJ2-1; the match to TRBD2 covers 9 bases. V gave up 4 bases and J gave up 2 bases; unmatched junction bases: 6. The CDR3 covers 15 residues. Looked up from germline, CDR1 is DFQATT and CDR2 is SNEGSKA (reference sequence). DNA of the CDR3: TGCAGTGCTACCGGGACTAGCCGAGCCTACAATGAGCAGTTCTTC. This sequence encodes CSATGTSRAYNEQFF.

This clonotype was seen at least ten times. The J gene is TRBJ2-4, the V gene TRBV20-1, with D maybe TRBD2 (6 bases). Germline CDR1 and CDR2: DFQATT and SNEGSKA (reference sequence). The CDR3 spans 14 residues. V was shortened by 7 bases and J by 6 bases, with 19 bases between the two germline ends. This CDR3 reads CSVTTGTGGNIQYF. The CDR3 nucleotides are TGCAGTGTTACTACCGGGACTGGCGGAAACATTCAGTACTTC.

This clonotype was recorded many times. The DNA for the CDR3 is TGCAGTGCTAGCGTGGGACTAGCGTCCTACGAGCAGTACTTC. Its protein is CSASVGLASYEQYF. V and J are TRBV20-1 and TRBJ2-7, with TRBD2 matching over 10 bases. CDR1 and CDR2 (germline): DFQATT, SNEGSKA (reference sequence). The V gene end was trimmed by 3 bases and the J gene end by 1 base; junction bases not matched to a gene: 3. The CDR3 length is 14 residues.

This clonotype was counted ten times or more. This chain joins TRBV2 and TRBJ2-5, with no clear D. CDR3 length equals 14 residues. V was clipped by 5 bases and J by 2 bases, with 12 bases between them. CDR1 SNHLY and CDR2 FYNNEI come from the germline V gene. The CDR3 DNA reads as TGTGCCAGCAGTTTCTCGGGCCCGCAAGAGACCCAGTACTTC. Amino acids: CASSFSGPQETQYF. The variable domain in full, completed from reference TRBV2 and TRBJ2-5, reads EPEVTQTPSHQVTQMGQEVILRCVPISNHLYFYWYRQILGQKVEFLVSFYNNEISEKSEIFDDQFSVERPDGSNFTLKIRSTKLEDSAMYFCASSFSGPQETQYFGPGTRLLVL.

In its sample, this clonotype was seen many times. J is TRBJ1-2 and V is TRBV10-2; D gene unclear. V was pared by 3 bases and J by 5 bases, with 13 bases between. CDR3 length: 14 residues. Germline V gives CDR1 WSHSY, CDR2 SAAADI. CDR3 sequence reads: CASSEPGGEYGYTF. The CDR3 DNA sequence: TGCGCCAGCAGTGAACCGGGCGGGGAATATGGCTACACCTTC.

This clonotype was counted at least ten times. The chain uses TRBV6-2 or TRBV6-3 and TRBJ2-1, with TRBD2 matching 9 bases. CDR1 and CDR2 (germline): MNHEY, SVGEGT. CDR3 length: 16 residues. After removal of 4 bases from V and 4 bases from J, the junction contained 8 bases not matched to a gene. The CDR3 DNA reads TGTGCCAGCAGTTCAATTCGACTAGCGGATTACAATGAGCAGTTCTTC. Amino acids: CASSSIRLADYNEQFF.